This entry features one TCR beta chain sequence. Germline V gene lookup returns CDR1 MGHRA and CDR2 YSYEKL. The CDR3 totals 13 residues. Trimming removed 0 bases from V and 6 bases from J, with 8 bases in between. Profiled with immunoSEQ multiplex PCR; TCRdb holds only in-frame clones, not every one. This sample carries about 180,000 clones, approximately 94% of them seen once, and the ten largest clones take 1.3% to 1.5%. This entry belongs to a study of control samples from healthy donors and cancer patients. The source of this sequence is a man in his thirties or forties in good health. The chain couples TRBV4-1 to TRBJ1-1; D unclear. Sequences were obtained from blood. The CDR3 loop reads CASSQDGIAEAFF. DNA for the CDR3: TGCGCCAGCAGCCAAGATGGTATCGCTGAAGCTTTCTTT.